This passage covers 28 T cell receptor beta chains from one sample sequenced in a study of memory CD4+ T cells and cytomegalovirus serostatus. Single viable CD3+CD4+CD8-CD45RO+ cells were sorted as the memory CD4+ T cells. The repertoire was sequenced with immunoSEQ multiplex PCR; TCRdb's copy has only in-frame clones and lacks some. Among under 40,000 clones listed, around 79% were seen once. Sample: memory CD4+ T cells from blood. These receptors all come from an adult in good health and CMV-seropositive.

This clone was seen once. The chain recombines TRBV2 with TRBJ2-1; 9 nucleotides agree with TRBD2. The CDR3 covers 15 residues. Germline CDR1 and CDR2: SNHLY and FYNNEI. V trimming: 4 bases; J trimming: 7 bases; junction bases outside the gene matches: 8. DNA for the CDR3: TGTGCCAGCAGTGTGGGGCGGGGGGGCCCAAATGAGCAGTTCTTC. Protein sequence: CASSVGRGGPNEQFF. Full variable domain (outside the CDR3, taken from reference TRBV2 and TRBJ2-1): EPEVTQTPSHQVTQMGQEVILRCVPISNHLYFYWYRQILGQKVEFLVSFYNNEISEKSEIFDDQFSVERPDGSNFTLKIRSTKLEDSAMYFCASSVGRGGPNEQFFGPGTRLTVL.

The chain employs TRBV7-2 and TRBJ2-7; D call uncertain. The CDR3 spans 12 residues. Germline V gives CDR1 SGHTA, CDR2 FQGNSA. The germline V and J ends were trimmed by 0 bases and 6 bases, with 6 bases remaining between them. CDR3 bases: TGTGCCAGCAGCTTAGCGCGTTCCGAGCAGTACTTC. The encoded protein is CASSLARSEQYF.

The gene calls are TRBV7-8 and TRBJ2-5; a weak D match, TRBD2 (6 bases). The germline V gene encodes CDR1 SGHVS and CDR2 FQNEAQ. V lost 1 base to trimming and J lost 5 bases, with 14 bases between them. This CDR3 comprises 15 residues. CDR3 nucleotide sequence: TGTGCCAGCAGCTTAGAACGGAGGGCGTGGGAGACCCAGTACTTC. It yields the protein CASSLERRAWETQYF.

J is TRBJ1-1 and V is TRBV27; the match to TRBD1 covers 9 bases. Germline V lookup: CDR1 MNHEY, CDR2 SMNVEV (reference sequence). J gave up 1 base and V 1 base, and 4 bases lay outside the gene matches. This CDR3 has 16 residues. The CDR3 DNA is TGTGCCAGCAGTTTATTCGGGACAGGGAAGAACACTGAAGCTTTCTTT. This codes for CASSLFGTGKNTEAFF.

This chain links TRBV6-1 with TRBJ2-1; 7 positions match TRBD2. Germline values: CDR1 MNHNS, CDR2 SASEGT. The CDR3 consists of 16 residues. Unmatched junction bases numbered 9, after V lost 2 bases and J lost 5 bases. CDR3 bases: TGTGCCAGCAGTGAACTTTCTAGCGGCCTTAACAATGAGCAGTTCTTC. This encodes CASSELSSGLNNEQFF.

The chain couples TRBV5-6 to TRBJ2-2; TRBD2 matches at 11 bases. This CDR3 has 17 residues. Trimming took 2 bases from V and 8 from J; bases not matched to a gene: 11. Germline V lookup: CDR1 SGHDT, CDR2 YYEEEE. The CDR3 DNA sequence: TGTGCCAGCAGCTTCCTACTAGCGGGAGCTTTCCCGGGGGAGCTGTTTTTT. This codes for CASSFLLAGAFPGELFF.

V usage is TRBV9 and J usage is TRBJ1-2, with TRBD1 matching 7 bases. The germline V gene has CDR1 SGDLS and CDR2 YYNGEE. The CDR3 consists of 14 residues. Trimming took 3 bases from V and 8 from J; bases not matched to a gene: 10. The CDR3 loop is CASSAQTGVGGYTF. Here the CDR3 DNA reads TGTGCCAGCAGCGCCCAAACAGGGGTAGGGGGCTACACCTTC.

The CDR3 spells CASSLAGTVAEAFF. In DNA form, the CDR3 reads TGTGCCAGCAGCTTAGCTGGGACAGTGGCTGAAGCTTTCTTT. V is TRBV7-8 and J is TRBJ1-1; 7 bases line up with TRBD1. This CDR3 comprises 14 residues. The V segment lost 0 bases and the J segment 6 bases; nucleotides outside the gene matches: 4. The germline CDR1 and CDR2 sequences are SGHVS and FQNEAQ. Complete variable domain (other parts from reference TRBV7-8 and TRBJ1-1): GAGVSQSPRYKVAKRGQDVALRCDPISGHVSLFWYQQALGQGPEFLTYFQNEAQLDKSGLPSDRFFAERPEGSVSTLKIQRTQQEDSAVYLCASSLAGTVAEAFFGQGTRLTVV.

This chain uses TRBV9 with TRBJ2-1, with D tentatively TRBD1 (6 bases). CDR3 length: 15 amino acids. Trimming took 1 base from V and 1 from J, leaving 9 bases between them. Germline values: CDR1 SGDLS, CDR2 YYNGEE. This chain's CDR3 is CASSVTGLSYNEQFF. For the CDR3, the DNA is TGTGCCAGCAGCGTAACAGGGCTATCCTACAATGAGCAGTTCTTC.

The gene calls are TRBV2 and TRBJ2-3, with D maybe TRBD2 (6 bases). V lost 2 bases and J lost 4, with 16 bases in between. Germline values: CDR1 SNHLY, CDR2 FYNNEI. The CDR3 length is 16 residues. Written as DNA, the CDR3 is TGTGCCAGCAGTGAACGGGTTAGCGGTCTTTCAGATACGCAGTATTTT. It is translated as CASSERVSGLSDTQYF.

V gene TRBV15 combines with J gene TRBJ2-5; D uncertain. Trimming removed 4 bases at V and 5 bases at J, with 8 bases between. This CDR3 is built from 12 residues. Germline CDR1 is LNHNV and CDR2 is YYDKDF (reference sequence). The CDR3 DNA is TGTGCCACCAGCAATGGCCCCGAGACCCAGTACTTC. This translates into CATSNGPETQYF.

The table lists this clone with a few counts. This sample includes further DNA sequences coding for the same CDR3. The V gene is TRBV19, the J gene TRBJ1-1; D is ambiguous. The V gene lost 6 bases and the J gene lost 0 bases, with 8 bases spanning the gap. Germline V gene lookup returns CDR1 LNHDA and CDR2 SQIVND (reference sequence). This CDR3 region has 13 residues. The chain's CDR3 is CASSPYMNTEAFF. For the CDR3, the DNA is TGTGCCAGTAGCCCGTACATGAACACTGAAGCTTTCTTT.

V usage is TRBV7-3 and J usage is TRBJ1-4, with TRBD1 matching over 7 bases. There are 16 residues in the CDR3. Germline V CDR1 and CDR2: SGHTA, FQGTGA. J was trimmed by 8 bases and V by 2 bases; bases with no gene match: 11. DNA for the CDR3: TGTGCCAGCAGCTTATCAAGGACAGGTGCCTTCGAAAAACTGTTTTTT. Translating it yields CASSLSRTGAFEKLFF.

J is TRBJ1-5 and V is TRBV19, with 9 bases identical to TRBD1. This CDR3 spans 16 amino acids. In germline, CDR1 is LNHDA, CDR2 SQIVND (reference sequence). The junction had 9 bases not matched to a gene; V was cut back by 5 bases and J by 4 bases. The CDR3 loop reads CASSFYGTGKNQPQHF. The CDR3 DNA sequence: TGTGCCAGTAGTTTTTACGGGACAGGGAAAAATCAGCCCCAGCATTTT.

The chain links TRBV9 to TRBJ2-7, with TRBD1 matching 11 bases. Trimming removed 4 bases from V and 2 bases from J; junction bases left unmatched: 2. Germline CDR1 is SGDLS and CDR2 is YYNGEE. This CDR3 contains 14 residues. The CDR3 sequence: CASSLGQGAYEQYF. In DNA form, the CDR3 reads TGTGCCAGCAGCCTGGGACAGGGGGCCTACGAGCAGTACTTC. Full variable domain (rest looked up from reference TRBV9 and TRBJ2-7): DSGVTQTPKHLITATGQRVTLRCSPRSGDLSVYWYQQSLDQGLQFLIQYYNGEERAKGNILERFSAQQFPDLHSELNLSSLELGDSALYFCASSLGQGAYEQYFGPGTRLTVT.

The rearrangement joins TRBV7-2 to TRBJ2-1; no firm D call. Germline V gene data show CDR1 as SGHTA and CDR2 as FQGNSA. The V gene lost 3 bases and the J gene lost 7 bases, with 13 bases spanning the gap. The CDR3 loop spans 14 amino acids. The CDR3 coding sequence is TGTGCCAGCAGCTTGTTGTTTCAGGCGAATGAGCAGTTCTTC. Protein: CASSLLFQANEQFF. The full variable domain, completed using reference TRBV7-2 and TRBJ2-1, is GAGVSQSPSNKVTEKGKDVELRCDPISGHTALYWYRQSLGQGLEFLIYFQGNSAPDKSGLPSDRFSAERTGGSVSTLTIQRTQQEDSAVYLCASSLLFQANEQFFGPGTRLTVL.

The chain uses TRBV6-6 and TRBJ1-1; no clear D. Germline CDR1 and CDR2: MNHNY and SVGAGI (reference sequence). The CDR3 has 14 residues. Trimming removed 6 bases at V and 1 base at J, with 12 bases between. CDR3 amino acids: CASSYTAGNTEAFF. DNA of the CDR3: TGTGCCAGCAGCTACACCGCAGGGAACACTGAAGCTTTCTTT.

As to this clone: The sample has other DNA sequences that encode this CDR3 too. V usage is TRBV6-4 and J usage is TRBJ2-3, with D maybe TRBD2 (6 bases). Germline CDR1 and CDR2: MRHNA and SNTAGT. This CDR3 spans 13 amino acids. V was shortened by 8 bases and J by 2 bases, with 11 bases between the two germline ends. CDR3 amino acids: CASGSGHTDTQYF. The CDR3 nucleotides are TGTGCCAGCGGTAGCGGCCACACAGATACGCAGTATTTT.

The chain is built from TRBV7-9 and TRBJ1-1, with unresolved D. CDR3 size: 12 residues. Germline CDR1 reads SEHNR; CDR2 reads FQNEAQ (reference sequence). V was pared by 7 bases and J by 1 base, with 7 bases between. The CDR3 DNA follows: TGTGCCAGCAACTTGGGGAACACTGAAGCTTTCTTT. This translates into CASNLGNTEAFF.

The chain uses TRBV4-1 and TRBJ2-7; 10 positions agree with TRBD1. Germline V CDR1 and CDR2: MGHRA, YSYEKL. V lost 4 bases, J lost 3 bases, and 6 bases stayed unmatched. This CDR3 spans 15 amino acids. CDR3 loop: CASSRLDRGDYEQYF. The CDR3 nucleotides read TGCGCCAGCAGCCGCTTGGACAGGGGGGACTACGAGCAGTACTTC.

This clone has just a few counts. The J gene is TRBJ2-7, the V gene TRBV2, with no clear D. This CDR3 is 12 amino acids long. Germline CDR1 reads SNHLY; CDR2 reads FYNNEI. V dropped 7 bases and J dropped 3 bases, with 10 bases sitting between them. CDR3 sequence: CASKPWGYEQYF. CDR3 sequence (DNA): TGTGCCAGCAAACCGTGGGGCTACGAGCAGTACTTC.

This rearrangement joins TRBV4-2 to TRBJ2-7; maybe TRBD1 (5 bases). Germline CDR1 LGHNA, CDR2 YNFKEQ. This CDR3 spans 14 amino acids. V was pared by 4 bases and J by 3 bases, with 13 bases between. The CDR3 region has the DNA TGTGCCAGCAGCCTCGACAGTTCAATCTACGAGCAGTACTTC. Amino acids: CASSLDSSIYEQYF.

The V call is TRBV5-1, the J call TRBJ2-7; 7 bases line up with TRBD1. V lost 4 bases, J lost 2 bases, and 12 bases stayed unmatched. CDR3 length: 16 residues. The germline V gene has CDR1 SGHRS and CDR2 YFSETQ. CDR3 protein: CASSKMTGSTAYEQYF. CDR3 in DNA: TGCGCCAGCAGCAAAATGACAGGGAGTACGGCCTACGAGCAGTACTTC. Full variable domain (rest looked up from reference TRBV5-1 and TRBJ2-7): KAGVTQTPRYLIKTRGQQVTLSCSPISGHRSVSWYQQTPGQGLQFLFEYFSETQRNKGNFPGRFSGRQFSNSRSEMNVSTLELGDSALYLCASSKMTGSTAYEQYFGPGTRLTVT.

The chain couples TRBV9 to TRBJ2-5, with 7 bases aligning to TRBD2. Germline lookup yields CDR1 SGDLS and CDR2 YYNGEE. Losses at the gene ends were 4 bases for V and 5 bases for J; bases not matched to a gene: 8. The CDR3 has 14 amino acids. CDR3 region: CASSPGGVRETQYF. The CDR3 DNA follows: TGTGCCAGCAGCCCTGGGGGGGTACGGGAGACCCAGTACTTC. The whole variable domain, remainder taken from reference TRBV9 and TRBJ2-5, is DSGVTQTPKHLITATGQRVTLRCSPRSGDLSVYWYQQSLDQGLQFLIQYYNGEERAKGNILERFSAQQFPDLHSELNLSSLELGDSALYFCASSPGGVRETQYFGPGTRLLVL.

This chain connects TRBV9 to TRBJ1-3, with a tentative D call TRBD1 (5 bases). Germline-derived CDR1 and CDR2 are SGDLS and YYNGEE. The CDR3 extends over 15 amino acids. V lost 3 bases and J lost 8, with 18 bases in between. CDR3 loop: CASSEDAGGWDTIYF. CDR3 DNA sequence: TGTGCCAGCAGCGAAGACGCGGGGGGTTGGGACACCATATATTTT.

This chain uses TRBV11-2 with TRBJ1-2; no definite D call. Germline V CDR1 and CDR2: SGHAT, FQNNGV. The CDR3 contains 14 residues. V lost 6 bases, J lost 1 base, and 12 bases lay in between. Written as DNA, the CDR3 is TGTGCCAGCAGTTTTGACCCGGGTAACTATGGCTACACCTTC. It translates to CASSFDPGNYGYTF. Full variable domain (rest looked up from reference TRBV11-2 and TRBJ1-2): EAGVAQSPRYKIIEKRQSVAFWCNPISGHATLYWYQQILGQGPKLLIQFQNNGVVDDSQLPKDRFSAERLKGVDSTLKIQPAKLEDSAVYLCASSFDPGNYGYTFGSGTRLTVV.

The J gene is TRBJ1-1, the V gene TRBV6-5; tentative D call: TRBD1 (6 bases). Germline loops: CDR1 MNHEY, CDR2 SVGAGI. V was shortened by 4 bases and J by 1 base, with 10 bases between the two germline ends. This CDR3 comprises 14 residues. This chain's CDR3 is CASSSIRGNTEAFF. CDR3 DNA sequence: TGTGCCAGCAGTTCCATCAGGGGGAACACTGAAGCTTTCTTT.

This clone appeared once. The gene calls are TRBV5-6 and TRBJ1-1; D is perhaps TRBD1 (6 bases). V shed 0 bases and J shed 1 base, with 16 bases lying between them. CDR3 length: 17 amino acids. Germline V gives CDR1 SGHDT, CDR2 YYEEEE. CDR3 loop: CASSLVGTTPGNTEAFF. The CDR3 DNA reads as TGTGCCAGCAGCTTGGTTGGGACAACCCCAGGGAACACTGAAGCTTTCTTT.